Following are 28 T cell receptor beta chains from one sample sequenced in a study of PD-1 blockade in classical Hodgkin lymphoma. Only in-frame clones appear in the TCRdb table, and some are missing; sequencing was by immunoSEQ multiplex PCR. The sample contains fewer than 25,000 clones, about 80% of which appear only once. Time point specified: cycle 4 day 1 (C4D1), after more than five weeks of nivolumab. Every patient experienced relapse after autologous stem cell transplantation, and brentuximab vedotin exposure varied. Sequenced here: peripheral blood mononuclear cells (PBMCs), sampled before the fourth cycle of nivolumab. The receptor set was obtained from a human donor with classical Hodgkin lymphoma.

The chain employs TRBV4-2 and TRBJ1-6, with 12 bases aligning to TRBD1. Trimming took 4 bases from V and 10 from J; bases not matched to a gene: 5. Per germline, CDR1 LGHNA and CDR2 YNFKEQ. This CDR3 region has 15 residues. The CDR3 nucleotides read TGTGCCAGCAGCCGCCCGGGACAGGGGGCGTCACCCCTCCACTTT. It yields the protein CASSRPGQGASPLHF.

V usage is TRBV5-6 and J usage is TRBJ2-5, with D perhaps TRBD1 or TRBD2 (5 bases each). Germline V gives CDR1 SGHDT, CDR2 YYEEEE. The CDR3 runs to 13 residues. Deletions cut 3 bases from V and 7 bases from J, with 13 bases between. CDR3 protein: CASSWDLPGTQYF. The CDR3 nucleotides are TGTGCCAGCAGCTGGGACCTCCCGGGGACCCAGTACTTC. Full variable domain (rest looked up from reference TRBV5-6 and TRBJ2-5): DAGVTQSPTHLIKTRGQQVTLRCSPKSGHDTVSWYQQALGQGPQFIFQYYEEEERQRGNFPDRFSGHQFPNYSSELNVNALLLGDSALYLCASSWDLPGTQYFGPGTRLLVL.

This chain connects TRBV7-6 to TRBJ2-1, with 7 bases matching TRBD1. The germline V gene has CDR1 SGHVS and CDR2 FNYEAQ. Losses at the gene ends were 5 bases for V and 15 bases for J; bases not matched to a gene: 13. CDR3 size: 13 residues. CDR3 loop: CASSGTRQGWWFF. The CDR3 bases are TGTGCCAGCAGCGGTACCCGACAGGGATGGTGGTTCTTC. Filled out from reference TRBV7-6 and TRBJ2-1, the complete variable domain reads GAGVSQSPRYKVTKRGQDVALRCDPISGHVSLYWYRQALGQGPEFLTYFNYEAQQDKSGLPNDRFSAERPEGSISTLTIQRTEQRDSAMYRCASSGTRQGWWFFGPGTRLTVL.

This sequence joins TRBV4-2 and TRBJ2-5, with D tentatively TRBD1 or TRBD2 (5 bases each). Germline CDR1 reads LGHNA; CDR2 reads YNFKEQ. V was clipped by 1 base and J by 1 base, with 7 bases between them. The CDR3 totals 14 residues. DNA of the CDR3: TGTGCCAGCAGCCAAGGGGGACCCCAAGAGACCCAGTACTTC. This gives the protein CASSQGGPQETQYF.

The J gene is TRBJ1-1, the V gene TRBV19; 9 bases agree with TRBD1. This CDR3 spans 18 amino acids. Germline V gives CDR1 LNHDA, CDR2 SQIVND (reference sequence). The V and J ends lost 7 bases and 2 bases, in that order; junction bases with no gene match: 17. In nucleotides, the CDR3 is TGTGCCAGTACCTTAAAAGGGTCCGGGACAGGGTCTAACACTGAAGCTTTCTTT. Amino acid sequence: CASTLKGSGTGSNTEAFF.

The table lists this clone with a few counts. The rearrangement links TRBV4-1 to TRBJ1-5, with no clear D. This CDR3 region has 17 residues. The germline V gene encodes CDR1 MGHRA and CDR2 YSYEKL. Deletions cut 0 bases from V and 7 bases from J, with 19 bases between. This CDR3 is CASSQETGVGERQPQHF. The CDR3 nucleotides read TGCGCCAGCAGCCAAGAGACCGGCGTGGGAGAAAGACAGCCCCAGCATTTT.

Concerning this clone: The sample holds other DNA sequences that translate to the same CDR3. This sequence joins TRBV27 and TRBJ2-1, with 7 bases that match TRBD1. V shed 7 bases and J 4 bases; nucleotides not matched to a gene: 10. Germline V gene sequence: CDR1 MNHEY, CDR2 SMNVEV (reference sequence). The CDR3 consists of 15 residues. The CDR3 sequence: CASTPRGQYYNEQFF. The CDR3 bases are TGTGCCAGCACCCCCAGGGGACAGTATTACAATGAGCAGTTCTTC.

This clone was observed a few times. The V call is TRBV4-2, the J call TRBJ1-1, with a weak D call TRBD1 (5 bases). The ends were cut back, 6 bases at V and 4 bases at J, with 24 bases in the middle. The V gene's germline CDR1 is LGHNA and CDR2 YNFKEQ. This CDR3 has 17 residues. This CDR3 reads CASSRLSGAEGTTEAFF. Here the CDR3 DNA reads TGTGCCAGCAGTCGACTAAGTGGGGCGGAGGGGACCACTGAAGCTTTCTTT.

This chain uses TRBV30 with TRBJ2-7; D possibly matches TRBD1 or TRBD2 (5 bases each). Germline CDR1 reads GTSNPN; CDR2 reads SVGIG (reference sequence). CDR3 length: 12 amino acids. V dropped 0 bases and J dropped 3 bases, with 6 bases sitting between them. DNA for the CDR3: TGTGCCTGGAGTGTTGGGGGCTACGAGCAGTACTTC. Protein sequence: CAWSVGGYEQYF.

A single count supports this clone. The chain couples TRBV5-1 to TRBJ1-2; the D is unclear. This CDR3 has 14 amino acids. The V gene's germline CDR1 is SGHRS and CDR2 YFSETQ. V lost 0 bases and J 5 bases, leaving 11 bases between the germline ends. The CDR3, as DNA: TGCGCCAGCAGCTTGGATGGCCAAAGGTATGGCTACACCTTC. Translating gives CASSLDGQRYGYTF.

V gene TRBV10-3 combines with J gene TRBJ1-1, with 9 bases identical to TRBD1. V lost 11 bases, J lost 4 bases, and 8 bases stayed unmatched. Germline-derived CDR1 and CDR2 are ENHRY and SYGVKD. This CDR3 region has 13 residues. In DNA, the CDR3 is TGTGCCGCCGAGACGGACAGGGGCACTGAAGCTTTCTTT. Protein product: CAAETDRGTEAFF.

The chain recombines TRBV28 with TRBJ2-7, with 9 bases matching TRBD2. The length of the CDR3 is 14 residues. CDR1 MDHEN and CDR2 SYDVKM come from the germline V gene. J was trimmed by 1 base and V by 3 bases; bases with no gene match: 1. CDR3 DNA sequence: TGTGCCAGCAGTTTGCTAGCGGGATCCTACGAGCAGTACTTC. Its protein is CASSLLAGSYEQYF. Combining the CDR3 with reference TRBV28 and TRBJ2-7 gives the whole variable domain DVKVTQSSRYLVKRTGEKVFLECVQDMDHENMFWYRQDPGLGLRLIYFSYDVKMKEKGDIPEGYSVSREKKERFSLILESASTNQTSMYLCASSLLAGSYEQYFGPGTRLTVT.

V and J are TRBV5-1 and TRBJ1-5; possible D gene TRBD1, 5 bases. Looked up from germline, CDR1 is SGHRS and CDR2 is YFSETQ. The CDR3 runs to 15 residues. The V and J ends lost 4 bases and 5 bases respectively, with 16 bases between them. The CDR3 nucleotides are TGCGCCAGCAGCCGGGACGGCAGAATAGATCAGCCCCAGCATTTT. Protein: CASSRDGRIDQPQHF.

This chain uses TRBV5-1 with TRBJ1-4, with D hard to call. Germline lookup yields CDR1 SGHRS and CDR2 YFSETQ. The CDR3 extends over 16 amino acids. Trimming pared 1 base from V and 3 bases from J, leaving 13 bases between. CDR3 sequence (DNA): TGCGCCAGCAGCTTGATCACCCCCGCACCTAATGAAAAACTGTTTTTT. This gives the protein CASSLITPAPNEKLFF.

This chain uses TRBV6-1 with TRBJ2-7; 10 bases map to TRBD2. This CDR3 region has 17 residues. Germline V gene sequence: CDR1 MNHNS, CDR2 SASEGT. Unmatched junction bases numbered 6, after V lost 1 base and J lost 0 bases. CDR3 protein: CASSEGAGGPSSYEQYF. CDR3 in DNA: TGTGCCAGCAGTGAAGGAGCGGGAGGGCCCAGCTCCTACGAGCAGTACTTC.

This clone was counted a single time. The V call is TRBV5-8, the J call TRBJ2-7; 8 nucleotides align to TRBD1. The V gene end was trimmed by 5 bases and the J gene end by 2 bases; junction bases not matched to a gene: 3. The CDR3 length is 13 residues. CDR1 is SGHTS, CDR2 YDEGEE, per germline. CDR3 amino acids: CASSRTGPYEQYF. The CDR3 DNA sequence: TGTGCCAGCAGTAGGACAGGGCCCTACGAGCAGTACTTC.

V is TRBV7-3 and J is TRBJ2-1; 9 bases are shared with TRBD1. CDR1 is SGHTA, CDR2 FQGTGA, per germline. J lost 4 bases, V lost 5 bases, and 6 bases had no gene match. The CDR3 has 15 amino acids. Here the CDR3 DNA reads TGTGCCAGCAGCCCCGGACAGGGGACTTACAATGAGCAGTTCTTC. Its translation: CASSPGQGTYNEQFF.

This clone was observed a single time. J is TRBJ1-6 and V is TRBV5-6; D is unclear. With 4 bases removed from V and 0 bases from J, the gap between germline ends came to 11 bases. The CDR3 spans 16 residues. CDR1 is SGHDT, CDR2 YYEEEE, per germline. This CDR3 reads CASSVLKGSYNSPLHF. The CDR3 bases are TGTGCCAGCAGCGTGCTGAAAGGCTCCTATAATTCACCCCTCCACTTT.

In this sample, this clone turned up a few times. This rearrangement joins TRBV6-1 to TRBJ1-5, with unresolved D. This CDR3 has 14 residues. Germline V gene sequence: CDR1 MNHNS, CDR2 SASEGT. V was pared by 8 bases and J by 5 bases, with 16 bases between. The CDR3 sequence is CASVYTGADQPQHF. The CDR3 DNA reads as TGTGCCAGCGTCTACACGGGCGCCGATCAGCCCCAGCATTTT.

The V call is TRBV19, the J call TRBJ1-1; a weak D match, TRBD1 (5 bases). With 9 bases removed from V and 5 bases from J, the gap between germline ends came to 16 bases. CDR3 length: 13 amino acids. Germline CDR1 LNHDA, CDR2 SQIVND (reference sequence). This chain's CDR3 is CASPKGDGTEAFF. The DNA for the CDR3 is TGTGCCAGCCCGAAAGGGGATGGGACTGAAGCTTTCTTT.

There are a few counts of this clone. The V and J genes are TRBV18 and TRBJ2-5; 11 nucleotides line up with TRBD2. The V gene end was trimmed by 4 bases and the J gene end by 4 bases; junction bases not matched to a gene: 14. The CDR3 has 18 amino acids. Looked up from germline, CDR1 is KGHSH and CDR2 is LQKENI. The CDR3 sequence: CASSQGQGQGLAGETQYF. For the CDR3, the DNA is TGTGCCAGCTCACAAGGACAGGGGCAAGGACTAGCGGGAGAGACCCAGTACTTC.

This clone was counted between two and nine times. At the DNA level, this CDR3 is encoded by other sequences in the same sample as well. The chain's CDR3 is CASSPGGNQPQHF. The CDR3 coding sequence is TGTGCCAGCAGCCCAGGGGGGAATCAGCCCCAGCATTTT. V and J are TRBV11-2 and TRBJ1-5, with TRBD1 identical over 7 bases. The CDR3 sequence is 13 residues long. The germline V gene has CDR1 SGHAT and CDR2 FQNNGV. V dropped 5 bases and J dropped 4; count of bases not matched to a gene: 2.

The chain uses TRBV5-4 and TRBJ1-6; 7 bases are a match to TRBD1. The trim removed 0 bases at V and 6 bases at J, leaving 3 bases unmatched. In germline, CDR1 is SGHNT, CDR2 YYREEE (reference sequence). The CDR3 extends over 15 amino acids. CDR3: CASSLGGTANSPLHF. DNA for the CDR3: TGTGCCAGCAGCTTGGGTGGGACAGCTAATTCACCCCTCCACTTT.

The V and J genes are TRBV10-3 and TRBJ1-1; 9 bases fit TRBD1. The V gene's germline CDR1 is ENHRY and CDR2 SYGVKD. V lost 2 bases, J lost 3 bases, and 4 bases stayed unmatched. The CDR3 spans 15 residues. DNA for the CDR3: TGTGCCATCAGTGAGGAGACAGGGGGAGACACTGAAGCTTTCTTT. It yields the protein CAISEETGGDTEAFF.

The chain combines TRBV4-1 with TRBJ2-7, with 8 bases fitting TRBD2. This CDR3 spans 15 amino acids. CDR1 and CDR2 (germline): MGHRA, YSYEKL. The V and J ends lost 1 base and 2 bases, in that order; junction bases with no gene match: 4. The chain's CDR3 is CASSQGTSGPYEQYF. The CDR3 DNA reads TGCGCCAGCAGCCAAGGAACTAGCGGTCCCTACGAGCAGTACTTC.

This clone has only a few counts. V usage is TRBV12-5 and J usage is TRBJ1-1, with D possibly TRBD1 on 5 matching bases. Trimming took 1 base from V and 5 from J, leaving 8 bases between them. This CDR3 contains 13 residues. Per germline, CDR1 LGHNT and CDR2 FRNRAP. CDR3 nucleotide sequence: TGTGCTAGTGGTTTGGAGCCAGGGACTGAAGCTTTCTTT. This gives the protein CASGLEPGTEAFF.

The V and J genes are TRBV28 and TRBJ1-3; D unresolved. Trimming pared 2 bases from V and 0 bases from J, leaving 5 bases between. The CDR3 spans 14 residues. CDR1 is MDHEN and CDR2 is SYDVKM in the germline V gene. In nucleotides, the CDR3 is TGTGCCAGCAGTTTAGACCCCTCTGGAAACACCATATATTTT. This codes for CASSLDPSGNTIYF.

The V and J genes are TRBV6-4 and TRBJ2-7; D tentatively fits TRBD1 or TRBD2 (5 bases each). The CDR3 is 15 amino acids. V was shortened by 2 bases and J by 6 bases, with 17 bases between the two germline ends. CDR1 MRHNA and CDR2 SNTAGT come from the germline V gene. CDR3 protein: CASSDPPKGTCEQYF. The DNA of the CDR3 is TGTGCCAGCAGTGACCCTCCGAAGGGGACGTGCGAGCAGTACTTC.